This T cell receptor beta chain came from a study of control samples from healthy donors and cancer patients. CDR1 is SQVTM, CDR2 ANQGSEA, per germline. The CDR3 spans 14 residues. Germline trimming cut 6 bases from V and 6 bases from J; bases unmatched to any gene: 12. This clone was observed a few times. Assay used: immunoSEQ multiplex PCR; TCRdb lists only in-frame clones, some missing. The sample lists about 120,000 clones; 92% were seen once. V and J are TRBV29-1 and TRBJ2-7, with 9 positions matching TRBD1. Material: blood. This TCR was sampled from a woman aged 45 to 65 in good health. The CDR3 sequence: CSVATGTGPSEQYF. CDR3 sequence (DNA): TGCAGCGTAGCTACCGGGACAGGGCCTTCCGAGCAGTACTTC.